Only one count was recorded for the clone carrying this TCR beta chain. Seattle-derived patients entered the study during active infection and were followed longitudinally. This entry is derived from a study of blood T cell repertoires in COVID-19. Study summary: Italy, Spain and the United States were the sources of the convalescent and acute COVID-19 samples. T cells, B-cell-depleted T cells, or PBMCs provided the cDNA or gDNA that served as material.

The CDR3 extends over 12 amino acids. V lost 2 bases and J 6 bases, leaving 5 bases between the germline ends. The germline V gene has CDR1 LGHDT and CDR2 YNNKEL (reference sequence). This table comes from immunoSEQ multiplex PCR, and its TCRdb copy is limited to in-frame clones, with some not included. Of about 24,000 clones listed, about four fifths are singletons. The receptor was derived from a man between 45 and 60 years old with COVID-19, enrolled during active disease. The rearrangement uses TRBV3-1 (or the pseudogene TRBV3-2) and TRBJ2-1; D unresolved. The material sequenced was peripheral blood. CDR3 region: CASSQLSNEQFF. CDR3 coding DNA: TGTGCCAGCAGCCAACTAAGCAATGAGCAGTTCTTC.